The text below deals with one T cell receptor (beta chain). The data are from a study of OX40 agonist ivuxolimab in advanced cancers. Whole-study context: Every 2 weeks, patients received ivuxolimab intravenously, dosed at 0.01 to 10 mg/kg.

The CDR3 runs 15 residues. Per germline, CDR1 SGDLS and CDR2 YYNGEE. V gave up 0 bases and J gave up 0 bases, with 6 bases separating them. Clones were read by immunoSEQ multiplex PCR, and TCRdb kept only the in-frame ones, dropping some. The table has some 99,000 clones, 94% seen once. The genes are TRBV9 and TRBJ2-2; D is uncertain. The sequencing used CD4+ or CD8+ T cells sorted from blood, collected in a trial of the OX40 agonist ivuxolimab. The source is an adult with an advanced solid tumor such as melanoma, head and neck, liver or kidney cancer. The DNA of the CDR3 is TGTGCCAGCAGCGTAGGGGTCACGAACACCGGGGAGCTGTTTTTT. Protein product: CASSVGVTNTGELFF.